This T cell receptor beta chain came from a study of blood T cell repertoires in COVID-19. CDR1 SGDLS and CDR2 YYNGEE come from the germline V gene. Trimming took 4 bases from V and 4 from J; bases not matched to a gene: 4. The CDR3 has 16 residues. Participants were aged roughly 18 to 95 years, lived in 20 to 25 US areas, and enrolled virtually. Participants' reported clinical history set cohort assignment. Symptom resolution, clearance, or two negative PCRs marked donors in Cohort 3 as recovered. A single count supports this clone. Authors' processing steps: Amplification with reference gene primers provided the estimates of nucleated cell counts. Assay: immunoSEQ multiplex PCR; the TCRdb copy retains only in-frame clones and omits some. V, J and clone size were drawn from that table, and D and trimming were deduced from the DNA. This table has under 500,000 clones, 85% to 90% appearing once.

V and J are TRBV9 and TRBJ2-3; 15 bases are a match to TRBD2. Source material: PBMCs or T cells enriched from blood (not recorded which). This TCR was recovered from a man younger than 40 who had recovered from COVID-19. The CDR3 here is CASSLGLAGGPDTQYF. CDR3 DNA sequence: TGTGCCAGCAGCCTAGGACTAGCGGGAGGGCCAGATACGCAGTATTTT.